Listed here are 20 T cell receptor beta chains from one sample, sequenced in a study of blood T cell repertoires in COVID-19 (dated by TCRdb to 2020 to 2022). Library prep was done by the immunoSEQ multiplex PCR assay. As stored in TCRdb, this immuneACCESS dataset retains in-frame rearrangements with V and J assigned. A fraction of the clones does not appear; measured against another copy, unresolved V genes explain less than half of the discrepancy, and the remainder lacks a known reason. In all, the sample holds some 310,000 clones, and roughly 90% of those were seen once. Of the sample, approximately 2.9% falls within the top ten clones. The specimen sequenced was peripheral blood. These receptors were taken from a woman in her 30s with COVID-19, enrolled during active disease.

In nucleotides, the CDR3 is TGTGCCATCAGTGCTCAGGCTAACACTGAAGCTTTCTTT. This translates into CAISAQANTEAFF. J is TRBJ1-1 and V is TRBV10-3; D unclear. Germline V gene data show CDR1 as ENHRY and CDR2 as SYGVKD. The CDR3 length is 13 residues. Trimming took off 4 bases at V and 2 bases at J, with 8 bases between the two ends.

CDR3 bases: TGTGCCAGCAGTTACCAGGGGGTTGGGACTGAAGCTTTCTTT. Its translation is CASSYQGVGTEAFF. This chain joins TRBV6-5 and TRBJ1-1, with 7 bases aligning to TRBD1. Trimming cost V 2 bases and J 5 bases; bases outside gene matches: 5. The germline gives CDR1 MNHEY, CDR2 SVGAGI. The length of the CDR3 is 14 residues.

The chain combines TRBV5-1 with TRBJ2-1; 10 nucleotides agree with TRBD1. Per the germline V gene, CDR1 is SGHRS and CDR2 is YFSETQ. V trimming: 5 bases; J trimming: 6 bases; junction bases outside the gene matches: 11. This CDR3 has 16 amino acids. The CDR3 spells CASRSTGTGVSNEQFF. For the CDR3, the DNA is TGCGCCAGCAGATCTACCGGGACAGGGGTTAGCAATGAGCAGTTCTTC.

V gene TRBV28 combines with J gene TRBJ2-1, with 11 nucleotides matching TRBD2. The trim removed 3 bases at V and 7 bases at J, leaving 8 bases unmatched. This CDR3 region has 16 residues. CDR1 and CDR2 from the germline V gene are MDHEN and SYDVKM. The CDR3 is CASSLLLAGVINEQFF. DNA for the CDR3: TGTGCCAGCAGTTTGTTACTAGCGGGAGTAATAAATGAGCAGTTCTTC.

The rearrangement uses TRBV6-5 and TRBJ1-5; D unclear. With 6 bases removed from V and 0 bases from J, the gap between germline ends came to 12 bases. Germline CDR1 and CDR2: MNHEY and SVGAGI. The CDR3 is made up of 15 amino acids. CDR3: CASRPQWHSNQPQHF. Written as DNA, the CDR3 is TGTGCCAGCAGACCTCAGTGGCATAGCAATCAGCCCCAGCATTTT.

CDR3 bases: TGCGCCAGCAGCCTCCGAGGACACCCGAACACCGGGGAGCTGTTTTTT. It codes for CASSLRGHPNTGELFF. This chain joins TRBV4-1 and TRBJ2-2, with D maybe TRBD1 (5 bases). The CDR3 length is 16 residues. The germline V gene has CDR1 MGHRA and CDR2 YSYEKL. V was shortened by 4 bases and J by 0 bases, with 12 bases between the two germline ends.

With regard to this clone: This sample includes further DNA sequences coding for the same CDR3. The genes are TRBV28 and TRBJ2-7, with 7 bases aligning to TRBD1. The CDR3 is 12 residues long. Germline V gene sequence: CDR1 MDHEN, CDR2 SYDVKM. Trimming cost V 9 bases and J 2 bases; bases outside gene matches: 4. CDR3 residues: CASRQGPYEQYF. The DNA of the CDR3 is TGTGCCAGTAGACAGGGTCCCTACGAGCAGTACTTC. Full variable domain (remainder filled in from reference TRBV28 and TRBJ2-7): DVKVTQSSRYLVKRTGEKVFLECVQDMDHENMFWYRQDPGLGLRLIYFSYDVKMKEKGDIPEGYSVSREKKERFSLILESASTNQTSMYLCASRQGPYEQYFGPGTRLTVT.

The rearrangement links TRBV2 to TRBJ1-1, with TRBD1 identical over 9 bases. The V gene's germline CDR1 is SNHLY and CDR2 FYNNEI. This CDR3 has 15 amino acids. V gave up 8 bases and J gave up 1 base; unmatched junction bases: 8. The CDR3 loop reads CASRREGQGNTEAFF. DNA of the CDR3: TGTGCCAGCCGGAGAGAGGGACAGGGGAACACTGAAGCTTTCTTT.

The gene calls are TRBV4-1 and TRBJ1-5; no reliable D call. Germline lookup yields CDR1 MGHRA and CDR2 YSYEKL. V was cut by 4 bases and J by 2 bases, with 9 bases left in between. This CDR3 has 14 residues. In DNA form, the CDR3 reads TGCGCCAGCAGCCCTCAGGAACGCAATCAGCCCCAGCATTTT. It codes for CASSPQERNQPQHF.

The gene calls are TRBV5-4 and TRBJ2-2, with 8 bases matching TRBD1. Germline loops: CDR1 SGHNT, CDR2 YYREEE (reference sequence). After removal of 4 bases from V and 6 bases from J, the junction contained 5 bases not matched to a gene. This CDR3 has 14 residues. CDR3 coding DNA: TGTGCCAGCAGCCCGATCAGGGGGCCCGGGGAGCTGTTTTTT. It translates to CASSPIRGPGELFF.

The CDR3 region is CASSQTGWEQYF. CDR3 nucleotides: TGTGCCAGCAGCCAGACAGGGTGGGAGCAGTACTTC. The V and J genes are TRBV14 and TRBJ2-7; TRBD1 aligns across 7 bases. Germline loops: CDR1 SGHDN, CDR2 FVKESK. The CDR3 consists of 12 residues. Trimming cost V 3 bases and J 7 bases; bases outside gene matches: 3.

This chain links TRBV29-1 with TRBJ1-1, with D perhaps matching TRBD1 (5 bases). From germline, CDR1 is SQVTM and CDR2 ANQGSEA. V was clipped by 4 bases and J by 0 bases, with 12 bases between them. The CDR3 runs to 14 residues. CDR3 in DNA: TGCAGCGTTGTGAATGGGGCAATGAACACTGAAGCTTTCTTT. It translates to CSVVNGAMNTEAFF. Variable domain in full (rest from reference TRBV29-1 and TRBJ1-1): SAVISQKPSRDICQRGTSLTIQCQVDSQVTMMFWYRQQPGQSLTLIATANQGSEATYESGFVIDKFPISRPNLTFSTLTVSNMSPEDSSIYLCSVVNGAMNTEAFFGQGTRLTVV.

This chain links TRBV2 with TRBJ2-4; maybe TRBD2 (5 bases). Deletions cut 2 bases from V and 0 bases from J, with 8 bases between. CDR3 size: 15 residues. Per the germline V gene, CDR1 is SNHLY and CDR2 is FYNNEI. Here the CDR3 DNA reads TGTGCCAGCAGTGAACAGCGGATAGCCAAAAACATTCAGTACTTC. Encoded protein: CASSEQRIAKNIQYF.

This sequence joins TRBV4-2 and TRBJ1-1; 9 bases align to TRBD1. Germline V gives CDR1 LGHNA, CDR2 YNFKEQ. The CDR3 length is 17 residues. Trimming at V came to 3 bases and at J to 1 base, leaving 9 bases not matched to a gene. This chain's CDR3 is CASSQGDRGYENTEAFF. Written as DNA, the CDR3 is TGTGCCAGCAGCCAGGGCGACAGGGGGTATGAGAACACTGAAGCTTTCTTT.

This sequence joins TRBV5-4 and TRBJ1-4; 9 bases are shared with TRBD1. With 5 bases clipped from V and 10 bases from J, the junction kept 12 bases outside the gene matches. CDR1 is SGHNT, CDR2 YYREEE, per germline (reference sequence). CDR3 length: 15 residues. The CDR3 nucleotides read TGTGCCAGCAGTAGGGACAGGGAGGCAGGAGGAAAACTGTTTTTT. It specifies CASSRDREAGGKLFF.

This clone was seen only once. This sequence joins TRBV5-6 and TRBJ1-6; TRBD1 agrees at 7 bases. This CDR3 comprises 15 residues. V lost 0 bases to trimming and J lost 4 bases; unmatched junction nucleotides: 1. Germline values: CDR1 SGHDT, CDR2 YYEEEE. The CDR3 DNA follows: TGTGCCAGCAGCTTGGGGACAGGATATAATTCACCCCTCCACTTT. This gives the protein CASSLGTGYNSPLHF.

The chain is built from TRBV30 and TRBJ1-2, with 7 bases fitting TRBD1. The CDR3 has 12 residues. J gave up 7 bases and V 7 bases, and 9 bases lay outside the gene matches. CDR1 is GTSNPN and CDR2 is SVGIG in the germline V gene (reference sequence). The CDR3 bases are TGTGCCTACGAGCGACAGGGAGGTGGCTACACCTTC. Translation gives CAYERQGGGYTF.

This chain links TRBV7-8 with TRBJ1-6, with 9 nucleotides matching TRBD1. V shed 5 bases and J 7 bases; nucleotides not matched to a gene: 6. This CDR3 has 15 amino acids. Germline-derived CDR1 and CDR2 are SGHVS and FQNEAQ. This CDR3 is CASSLGQGGNSPLHF. Written as DNA, the CDR3 is TGTGCCAGCAGCCTGGGACAGGGAGGGAATTCACCCCTCCACTTT.

The chain employs TRBV5-6 and TRBJ2-7, with 7 bases aligning to TRBD1. This CDR3 contains 13 residues. Germline CDR1 SGHDT, CDR2 YYEEEE. Trimming took 3 bases from V and 6 from J; bases not matched to a gene: 6. In nucleotides, the CDR3 is TGTGCCAGCAGCTATGATAGGGGGCCCGAGCAGTACTTC. Translated: CASSYDRGPEQYF. Looking up the rest from reference TRBV5-6 and TRBJ2-7 gives the full variable domain: DAGVTQSPTHLIKTRGQQVTLRCSPKSGHDTVSWYQQALGQGPQFIFQYYEEEERQRGNFPDRFSGHQFPNYSSELNVNALLLGDSALYLCASSYDRGPEQYFGPGTRLTVT.

This clone came up once. CDR3 protein: CASSWDSYTEAFF. CDR3 nucleotides: TGCGCCAGCAGCTGGGACAGTTACACTGAAGCTTTCTTT. The genes are TRBV5-1 and TRBJ1-1; 7 nucleotides align to TRBD1. Germline lookup yields CDR1 SGHRS and CDR2 YFSETQ. CDR3 size: 13 residues. The J segment lost 3 bases and the V segment lost 3 bases, leaving 2 bases of the junction unmatched.